This is a list of T cell receptor beta chains from one sample in a study of blood T cell repertoires in COVID-19. Clones were read by immunoSEQ multiplex PCR, and TCRdb kept only the in-frame ones, dropping some. The sample shows tens of thousands of clones, 90% of them seen only once. The specimen was peripheral blood. The receptor source for this set is a man in his fifties or sixties with COVID-19, enrolled during active disease. CDR3s include the opening cysteine and the closing phenylalanine or tryptophan. Fields, in order: CDR3 DNA, CDR3 protein, D gene, J gene, V gene. A D gene is named only where the DNA matches it firmly.

DNA: TGTGCCATCAGTGAGCCGACTAGTTTCGCAGATACGCAGTATTTT
CDR3: CAISEPTSFADTQYF
D: NA
J: TRBJ2-3
V: TRBV10-3

DNA: TGTGCCAGCAGCCCCGGGGTGGATGAAAAACTGTTTTTT
CDR3: CASSPGVDEKLFF
D: NA
J: TRBJ1-4
V: TRBV5-6

DNA: TGTGCCAGCAGTTTGCCAGGGGGTTCAGCTTTCTTT
CDR3: CASSLPGGSAFF
D: TRBD1
J: TRBJ1-1
V: TRBV28

DNA: TGTGCCAGCAGTCCGACAGGGTACTATGGCTACACCTTC
CDR3: CASSPTGYYGYTF
D: TRBD1
J: TRBJ1-2
V: TRBV28

DNA: TGTGCCAGCAGCTTAGTCATTAGGCTAGCTAGGCCCTACAATGAGCAGTTCTTC
CDR3: CASSLVIRLARPYNEQFF
D: NA
J: TRBJ2-1
V: TRBV11-2

DNA: TGTGCCAGCAGCTTGCTGAGACAGGGGAGCACCAAAAACATTCAGTACTTC
CDR3: CASSLLRQGSTKNIQYF
D: TRBD1
J: TRBJ2-4
V: TRBV5-6

DNA: TGTGCCAGCTCATCCGGCAGGGGCGACTACGAGCAGTACTTC
CDR3: CASSSGRGDYEQYF
D: NA
J: TRBJ2-7
V: TRBV18

DNA: TGTGCCAGCAGCGTCGACAGGGACACAGATACGCAGTATTTT
CDR3: CASSVDRDTDTQYF
D: TRBD1
J: TRBJ2-3
V: TRBV7-8

DNA: TGTGCCAGCAGCTTAGAGGCTAGCGGGACGGGAGATACGCAGTATTTT
CDR3: CASSLEASGTGDTQYF
D: TRBD2
J: TRBJ2-3
V: TRBV7-2

DNA: TGTGCCAGCAGCTCGACTAGCGGGATCACAGATACGCAGTATTTT
CDR3: CASSSTSGITDTQYF
D: TRBD2
J: TRBJ2-3
V: TRBV11-2

DNA: TGTGCCTGGAGCCCCTCTGGGGGGTCCTACGAGCAGTACTTC
CDR3: CAWSPSGGSYEQYF
D: NA
J: TRBJ2-7
V: TRBV30

DNA: TGTGCCAGCAGTGAATCTACGGGAGCGCAGACAGATACGCAGTATTTT
CDR3: CASSESTGAQTDTQYF
D: NA
J: TRBJ2-3
V: TRBV6-1

DNA: TGCGCCAGCAGCGACTTCTTTAGAGGAGAAAAACTGTTTTTT
CDR3: CASSDFFRGEKLFF
D: NA
J: TRBJ1-4
V: TRBV5-1

DNA: TGTGCCAGCAGCTTATTAGGGACGGGGACTGCCTACGAGCAGTACTTC
CDR3: CASSLLGTGTAYEQYF
D: NA
J: TRBJ2-7
V: TRBV7-2

DNA: TGTGCCATCAGTGAGCAGGGGACAGATACGCAGTATTTT
CDR3: CAISEQGTDTQYF
D: NA
J: TRBJ2-3
V: TRBV10-3

DNA: TGTGCCAGCTCCTCCACACAGTCAGATACGCAGTATTTT
CDR3: CASSSTQSDTQYF
D: NA
J: TRBJ2-3
V: TRBV18

DNA: TGCGCCAGCAGCCGCAACAGCCAGAACACCGGGGAGCTGTTTTTT
CDR3: CASSRNSQNTGELFF
D: NA
J: TRBJ2-2
V: TRBV4-1

DNA: TGTGCCACCAGCAGAGATATGAGGGAGGCAGATACGCAGTATTTT
CDR3: CATSRDMREADTQYF
D: NA
J: TRBJ2-3
V: TRBV15

DNA: TGTGCCAGCAGTGAATGGGCTAGCGGGAGGTCCGAGCAGTACTTC
CDR3: CASSEWASGRSEQYF
D: TRBD2
J: TRBJ2-7
V: TRBV25-1